This T cell receptor beta chain was identified in a study of Graves' ophthalmopathy and Graves' hyperthyroidism. At the level of the study: Peripheral blood was collected at initial diagnosis, before any treatment.

Amplification of the TCR beta CDR3 regions used RNA transcripts (as template). RT-PCR in the first round used HTBI primers; a second-round multiplex PCR followed. Each CDR3 protein is one row after TCRdb ran MiXCR on the multiplex PCR reads. The sample records hundreds of thousands of distinct CDR3 sequences, about a fifth being singletons. Per germline, CDR1 MGHRA and CDR2 YSYEKL. The length of the CDR3 is 16 residues. The ends were cut back, 6 bases at V and 2 bases at J, with 20 bases in the middle. People with hyperthyroidism were aged 18 to 65 and newly diagnosed, under 2 months' duration. Serum thyroxine and TRAb, along with clinical symptoms, thyroid ultrasound and orbital computed tomography, were what diagnosis relied on. What supplied the PBMCs was 7.5 to 10 ml of fresh peripheral blood. This clonotype was detected ten times or more.

Input material: peripheral blood. The rearrangement uses TRBV4-1 and TRBJ2-7, with TRBD2 as a possible D gene (7 bases). This clonotype was obtained from a young woman with stable Graves' hyperthyroidism. Some clones in this sample may be carry-over from other donors' samples. The CDR3 coding sequence is TGCGCCAGCAGTAGGGGGGGTTGGGAGGTGACCTACGAGCAGTACTTC. Protein: CASSRGGWEVTYEQYF.